Presented here are 28 T cell receptor beta chains from one specimen sequenced in a study of shared clonotypes between healthy human individuals. Libraries were prepared by immunoSEQ multiplex PCR; TCRdb keeps only in-frame clonotypes and omits some of them. The table includes about 660,000 clones, 74% detected once. The sequenced material came from memory CD4+ T cells sorted from blood. Sample subset: CD45RA-negative fraction. The source is a woman in her twenties or thirties in good health.

The chain couples TRBV4-2 to TRBJ2-7, with D perhaps matching TRBD2 (6 bases). The V gene's germline CDR1 is LGHNA and CDR2 YNFKEQ. V was shortened by 1 base and J by 7 bases, with 20 bases between the two germline ends. The CDR3 has 16 residues. The CDR3 DNA sequence: TGTGCCAGCAGCCAAGTTGAGGCGGGAAGTTCTAAAGAGCAGTACTTC. Encoded protein: CASSQVEAGSSKEQYF.

The genes are TRBV5-5 and TRBJ2-3, with 7 bases that match TRBD1. Germline values: CDR1 SGHKS, CDR2 YYEKEE (reference sequence). J lost 5 bases, V lost 3 bases, and 3 bases had no gene match. The CDR3 totals 13 residues. The DNA of the CDR3 is TGTGCCAGCAGCTACAGGGGTCAAGATACGCAGTATTTT. Translation: CASSYRGQDTQYF.

This chain connects TRBV5-1 to TRBJ2-4; D is tentatively TRBD1 or TRBD2 (5 bases each). This CDR3 has 13 residues. Trimming took 2 bases from V and 9 from J, leaving 12 bases between them. Germline assignment: CDR1 SGHRS and CDR2 YFSETQ. The CDR3 loop is CASSFQGDGIQYF. The CDR3 nucleotides read TGCGCCAGCAGCTTCCAGGGAGACGGCATTCAGTACTTC.

This clone was recorded a few times. The genes are TRBV4-2 and TRBJ2-2, with a tentative D call TRBD1 (5 bases). This CDR3 has 13 residues. The germline gives CDR1 LGHNA, CDR2 YNFKEQ. V shed 5 bases and J shed 7 bases, with 11 bases lying between them. As DNA, the CDR3 is TGTGCCAGCAGCGTACAGGTTTTCGGGGAGCTGTTTTTT. This encodes CASSVQVFGELFF.

The V and J genes are TRBV5-1 and TRBJ2-7; TRBD1 matches at 8 bases. The CDR3 length is 15 residues. CDR1 is SGHRS, CDR2 YFSETQ, per germline. The junction had 10 bases not matched to a gene; V was cut back by 2 bases and J by 6 bases. CDR3 DNA: TGCGCCAGCAGCTTAACCGGGACAGGTGCTCCCGAGCAGTACTTC. This sequence encodes CASSLTGTGAPEQYF. The full variable domain, with the rest looked up from reference TRBV5-1 and TRBJ2-7, is KAGVTQTPRYLIKTRGQQVTLSCSPISGHRSVSWYQQTPGQGLQFLFEYFSETQRNKGNFPGRFSGRQFSNSRSEMNVSTLELGDSALYLCASSLTGTGAPEQYFGPGTRLTVT.

Only one count was recorded for this clone. V gene TRBV19 combines with J gene TRBJ1-5, with 7 bases matching TRBD1. The V gene end was trimmed by 4 bases and the J gene end by 5 bases; junction bases not matched to a gene: 8. CDR3 length: 15 residues. In germline, CDR1 is LNHDA, CDR2 SQIVND (reference sequence). CDR3 nucleotides: TGTGCCAGTAGTAGGGGCGGACAGGAGGATCAGCCCCAGCATTTT. This sequence encodes CASSRGGQEDQPQHF.

The V gene is TRBV6-1, the J gene TRBJ1-2; maybe TRBD1 (6 bases). This CDR3 spans 14 amino acids. V was shortened by 6 bases and J by 0 bases, with 11 bases between the two germline ends. CDR1 and CDR2 from the germline V gene are MNHNS and SASEGT. CDR3: CASSRDTTNYGYTF. The DNA of the CDR3 is TGTGCCAGCAGCAGGGACACTACTAACTATGGCTACACCTTC.

This rearrangement joins TRBV10-3 to TRBJ2-7; possibly TRBD1 or TRBD2 for D (5 bases each). The CDR3 runs 14 residues. Germline assignment: CDR1 ENHRY and CDR2 SYGVKD. V was pared by 0 bases and J by 6 bases, with 12 bases between. As DNA, the CDR3 is TGTGCCATCAGTGAGTCTCGGGACCCACCCGAGCAGTACTTC. Encoded protein: CAISESRDPPEQYF.

V is TRBV27 and J is TRBJ1-5, with 7 bases lining up with TRBD1. The length of the CDR3 is 15 residues. V gave up 3 bases and J gave up 4 bases; unmatched junction bases: 6. CDR1 MNHEY and CDR2 SMNVEV come from the germline V gene (reference sequence). The CDR3 sequence is CASSFRQGENQPQHF. DNA of the CDR3: TGTGCCAGCAGTTTCCGACAGGGCGAGAATCAGCCCCAGCATTTT.

The rearrangement links TRBV5-4 to TRBJ2-7; 8 bases fit TRBD2. The trim removed 4 bases at V and 2 bases at J, leaving 8 bases unmatched. Looked up from germline, CDR1 is SGHNT and CDR2 is YYREEE (reference sequence). CDR3 size: 15 residues. The CDR3 region is CASSAQLAETYEQYF. Here the CDR3 DNA reads TGTGCCAGCAGCGCCCAACTAGCGGAAACCTACGAGCAGTACTTC.

This sequence joins TRBV18 and TRBJ2-2; D is unresolved. The CDR3 extends over 13 amino acids. The V gene lost 3 bases and the J gene lost 6 bases, with 8 bases spanning the gap. Germline CDR1 and CDR2: KGHSH and LQKENI. As DNA, the CDR3 is TGTGCCAGCTCACCTGGAGTCGCCGGGGAGCTGTTTTTT. Residues: CASSPGVAGELFF.

V usage is TRBV7-9 and J usage is TRBJ2-5; no clear D gene. Trimming shortened V by 5 bases and J by 2 bases, and 12 bases separated the two germline ends. The CDR3 totals 14 residues. CDR1 is SEHNR, CDR2 FQNEAQ, per germline (reference sequence). CDR3 amino acids: CASSPQIPQETQYF. The CDR3 DNA is TGTGCCAGCAGCCCACAGATACCTCAAGAGACCCAGTACTTC.

This sequence joins TRBV7-9 and TRBJ1-2; 8 positions match TRBD1. Looked up from germline, CDR1 is SEHNR and CDR2 is FQNEAQ (reference sequence). The CDR3 spans 13 residues. Unmatched junction bases numbered 2, after V lost 0 bases and J lost 8 bases. The CDR3 is CASSLATGAGYTF. DNA of the CDR3: TGTGCCAGCAGCTTAGCGACAGGGGCAGGCTACACCTTC.

The rearrangement joins TRBV19 to TRBJ1-5; tentative D call: TRBD1 (5 bases). Germline assignment: CDR1 LNHDA and CDR2 SQIVND (reference sequence). The CDR3 is 15 amino acids. The V gene lost 2 bases and the J gene lost 5 bases, with 13 bases spanning the gap. The CDR3 protein is CASSITWGGDQPQHF. The CDR3 DNA sequence: TGTGCCAGTAGTATAACGTGGGGGGGAGATCAGCCCCAGCATTTT.

A single count supports this clone. The rearrangement links TRBV5-6 to TRBJ2-5, with D tentatively TRBD1 or TRBD2 (6 bases each). The CDR3 spans 13 residues. Trimming cost V 4 bases and J 5 bases, with 12 bases left between them. Germline V gene lookup returns CDR1 SGHDT and CDR2 YYEEEE. As DNA, the CDR3 is TGTGCCAGCAGCGCCCGGGGGCGTGAGACCCAGTACTTC. It codes for CASSARGRETQYF.

This clone was observed once. The chain couples TRBV28 to TRBJ2-7; no clear D. V was pared by 6 bases and J by 3 bases, with 21 bases between. Germline V gene lookup returns CDR1 MDHEN and CDR2 SYDVKM. The CDR3 runs to 16 residues. The CDR3 DNA reads TGTGCCAGCAGCCTTAACCCGGGCCTTACCCACTACGAGCAGTACTTC. It codes for CASSLNPGLTHYEQYF.

The gene calls are TRBV28 and TRBJ1-2; 8 bases map to TRBD1. The CDR3 length is 15 residues. J gave up 4 bases and V 3 bases, and 7 bases lay outside the gene matches. Germline CDR1 MDHEN, CDR2 SYDVKM. CDR3 DNA: TGTGCCAGCAGTTTCTCGGACAGGGTTTTCTATGGCTACACCTTC. It specifies CASSFSDRVFYGYTF.

This clone was seen many times. The V and J genes are TRBV28 and TRBJ1-4, with 7 nucleotides matching TRBD1. Germline CDR1 reads MDHEN; CDR2 reads SYDVKM. The CDR3 is 15 amino acids. The trim removed 5 bases at V and 4 bases at J, leaving 7 bases unmatched. CDR3 coding DNA: TGTGCCAGCAGTAATACAGGGGATCGTAATGAAAAACTGTTTTTT. Protein product: CASSNTGDRNEKLFF.

The chain is built from TRBV27 and TRBJ1-1, with D maybe TRBD1 (5 bases). V was cut by 6 bases and J by 12 bases, with 14 bases left in between. This CDR3 is built from 11 residues. The germline gives CDR1 MNHEY, CDR2 SMNVEV (reference sequence). The CDR3 spells CASRALGVTFF. CDR3 in DNA: TGTGCCAGCAGGGCTTTGGGGGTAACTTTCTTT.

In this sample, this clone turned up a few times. The genes are TRBV6-1 and TRBJ2-2; 7 nucleotides match TRBD1. The V segment lost 3 bases and the J segment 6 bases; nucleotides outside the gene matches: 7. Germline values: CDR1 MNHNS, CDR2 SASEGT. The CDR3 covers 15 residues. The DNA for the CDR3 is TGTGCCAGCAGTGAGCCGAGACAGGGCGCCGGGGAGCTGTTTTTT. This sequence encodes CASSEPRQGAGELFF.

A few counts support this clone. The chain joins TRBV5-1 to TRBJ1-5, with D perhaps TRBD1 (5 bases). There are 14 residues in the CDR3. Germline V gives CDR1 SGHRS, CDR2 YFSETQ. V lost 0 bases and J lost 10, with 14 bases in between. In nucleotides, the CDR3 is TGCGCCAGCAGCTTGGGAGGGGATTCAGGACCCCAGCATTTT. Protein sequence: CASSLGGDSGPQHF.

The rearrangement links TRBV6-5 to TRBJ2-1; no definite D call. The V and J ends lost 7 bases and 9 bases respectively, with 22 bases between them. The CDR3 is 15 amino acids. Per germline, CDR1 MNHEY and CDR2 SVGAGI. The CDR3: CASIPRWAQRGEQFF. CDR3 nucleotides: TGTGCCAGCATCCCGAGGTGGGCCCAAAGAGGTGAGCAGTTCTTC.

V usage is TRBV15 and J usage is TRBJ1-3; 7 bases align to TRBD1. The CDR3 contains 14 residues. The V segment lost 5 bases and the J segment 4 bases; nucleotides outside the gene matches: 5. From germline, CDR1 is LNHNV and CDR2 YYDKDF (reference sequence). The CDR3 here is CATSAQTGGNTIYF. In nucleotides, the CDR3 is TGTGCCACCAGCGCCCAGACAGGGGGAAACACCATATATTTT.

The chain joins TRBV7-3 to TRBJ2-2; 9 bases line up with TRBD2. Germline V gives CDR1 SGHTA, CDR2 FQGTGA. The CDR3 loop spans 15 amino acids. V lost 5 bases, J lost 1 base, and 2 bases stayed unmatched. CDR3 protein: CASSLSGGNTGELFF. Written as DNA, the CDR3 is TGTGCCAGCAGCCTTAGCGGGGGGAACACCGGGGAGCTGTTTTTT.

The chain uses TRBV21-1 and TRBJ1-5; the table's D call, TRBD1, has no DNA check behind it. TRBV21-1 is an annotated pseudogene. This CDR3 has 13 residues. The CDR3 is CASRGDGNQPQHF. DNA for the CDR3: TGTGCCAGCAGAGGGGATGGCAATCAGCCCCAGCATTTT.

The rearrangement links TRBV6-1 to TRBJ1-1; D is perhaps TRBD1 (5 bases). The CDR3 is made up of 14 amino acids. Trimming removed 6 bases at V and 3 bases at J, with 14 bases between. Per the germline V gene, CDR1 is MNHNS and CDR2 is SASEGT. The CDR3, as DNA: TGTGCCAGCAGCATCCGGGGGGTCGACACTGAAGCTTTCTTT. It codes for CASSIRGVDTEAFF.

This clone was observed a few times. Additional DNA sequences in this sample encode the identical CDR3. The chain couples TRBV5-1 to TRBJ1-2; weak D call: TRBD1 (5 bases). Germline CDR1 is SGHRS and CDR2 is YFSETQ. The V end was cut by 0 bases, the J end by 2 bases, with 5 bases between. The CDR3 runs 13 residues. CDR3: CASSLGGNYGYTF. Written as DNA, the CDR3 is TGCGCCAGCAGCTTGGGGGGGAACTATGGCTACACCTTC. Variable domain in full (rest from reference TRBV5-1 and TRBJ1-2): KAGVTQTPRYLIKTRGQQVTLSCSPISGHRSVSWYQQTPGQGLQFLFEYFSETQRNKGNFPGRFSGRQFSNSRSEMNVSTLELGDSALYLCASSLGGNYGYTFGSGTRLTVV.

The rearrangement links TRBV7-8 to TRBJ2-1; 7 nucleotides agree with TRBD2. V lost 5 bases and J lost 4; bases outside the gene matches: 11. The V gene's germline CDR1 is SGHVS and CDR2 FQNEAQ. The CDR3 sequence is 16 residues long. The CDR3 DNA sequence: TGTGCCAGCAGCATTACTAGCCTAGCGGCATACAATGAGCAGTTCTTC. This encodes CASSITSLAAYNEQFF.